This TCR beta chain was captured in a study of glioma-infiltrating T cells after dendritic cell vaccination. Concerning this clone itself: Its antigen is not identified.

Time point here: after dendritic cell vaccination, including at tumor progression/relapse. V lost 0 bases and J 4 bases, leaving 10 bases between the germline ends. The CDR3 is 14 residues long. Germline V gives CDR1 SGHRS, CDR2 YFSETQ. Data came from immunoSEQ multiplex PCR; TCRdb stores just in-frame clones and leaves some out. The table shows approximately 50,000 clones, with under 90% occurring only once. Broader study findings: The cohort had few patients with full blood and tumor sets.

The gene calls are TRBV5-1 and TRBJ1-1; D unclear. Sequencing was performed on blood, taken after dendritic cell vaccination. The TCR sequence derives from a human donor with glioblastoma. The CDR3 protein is CASSLGHRGTEAFF. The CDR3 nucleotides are TGCGCCAGCAGCTTGGGGCATCGGGGCACTGAAGCTTTCTTT.